In its sample, the clone carrying this T cell receptor (beta chain) was seen many times. Antigen specificity is unknown. Germline V gives CDR1 KGHSH, CDR2 LQKENI. The CDR3 runs to 14 residues. The germline V and J ends were trimmed by 3 bases and 0 bases, with 8 bases remaining between them. TCR alpha and beta CDR3 regions were amplified from RNA using iRepertoire nested multiplex PCR. TCRdb passed the multiplex PCR reads through MiXCR, listing each CDR3 protein once. The sample has tens of thousands of distinct CDR3 sequences; under 30% are singletons. The sample is drawn from a study of glioma-infiltrating T cells. Study-wide points: Gliomas, especially low-grade, showed above-expected tissue-blood divergence; non-neoplastic patients showed below.

Sequencing input: glioma tissue, nonneoplastic brain tissue, or PBMCs (not recorded which). The rearrangement uses TRBV18 and TRBJ1-1, with D tentatively TRBD1 (5 bases). This receptor was obtained from a human donor with low-grade glioma or glioblastoma, undergoing nonglioma brain surgery, or in good health (not recorded which). The CDR3 coding sequence is TGTGCCAGCTCACCGGACAATTTGAACACTGAAGCTTTCTTT. This gives the protein CASSPDNLNTEAFF.